These T cell receptor beta chains were read from a single sample in a study of cytomegalovirus exposure and HLA in healthy donors. Libraries were prepared by immunoSEQ multiplex PCR; TCRdb keeps only in-frame clonotypes and omits some of them. The table records about 360,000 clones, around 86% of them present only once. The material sequenced was PBMCs. Receptors originate from a woman under 30 in good health and CMV-seronegative. CDR3s include the opening cysteine and the closing phenylalanine or tryptophan. The D gene is left open where the match is weak. Size is omitted from some rows. Given values are once, few, many or a class for expanded clones.

clone_size	d_call	v_call	j_call	cdr3_aa	cdr3_nt
-	-	TRBV15	TRBJ2-1	CATSRDPQLGSNEQFF	TGTGCCACCAGCAGAGATCCGCAACTAGGGTCCAATGAGCAGTTCTTC
-	TRBD1	TRBV10-1	TRBJ2-7	CASSLGTGGSYEQYF	TGCGCCAGCAGTCTAGGGACAGGGGGCTCCTACGAGCAGTACTTC
-	TRBD1	TRBV6-1	TRBJ1-6	CASSEDGTGSNNSPLHF	TGTGCCAGCAGTGAAGATGGGACAGGGTCAAATAATTCACCCCTCCACTTT
once	TRBD1	TRBV2	TRBJ2-1	CASRGRDSQNNEQFF	TGTGCCAGCAGAGGTCGGGACAGCCAAAACAATGAGCAGTTCTTC
-	TRBD1	TRBV7-9	TRBJ2-7	CASSDLTGWEQYF	TGTGCCAGCAGCGATTTGACAGGGTGGGAGCAGTACTTC
-	TRBD2	TRBV2	TRBJ2-1	CASSGLAGSYNEQFF	TGTGCCAGCAGTGGGTTAGCGGGATCCTACAATGAGCAGTTCTTC
-	TRBD1	TRBV23-1	TRBJ2-7	CASDRDRANEQYF	TGCGCCAGCGACCGGGACAGGGCGAACGAGCAGTACTTC
-	TRBD2	TRBV2	TRBJ2-7	CASSVGGRAYEQYF	TGTGCCAGCAGTGTTGGCGGGAGGGCCTACGAGCAGTACTTC
-	-	TRBV7-2	TRBJ1-1	CASSLSYGSAAFF	TGTGCCAGCAGCTTAAGTTACGGTTCCGCGGCTTTCTTT
-	-	TRBV30	TRBJ2-7	CAWNNRAPSYEQYF	TGTGCCTGGAACAACAGGGCGCCCTCCTACGAGCAGTACTTC
-	TRBD1	TRBV6-6	TRBJ1-2	CASSLRRGTGEGYTF	TGTGCCAGCAGCTTACGGAGAGGGACAGGGGAGGGCTACACCTTC
-	TRBD1	TRBV15	TRBJ2-7	CATSSLDRGTYEQYF	TGTGCCACCAGCAGTCTAGACAGGGGTACCTACGAGCAGTACTTC
once	-	TRBV6-1	TRBJ2-7	CASSYRDLYEQYF	TGTGCCAGCAGCTACAGGGACCTCTACGAGCAGTACTTC
once	-	TRBV5-4	TRBJ1-2	CASSFGVVSNGYTF	TGTGCCAGCAGCTTCGGGGTTGTGAGTAATGGCTACACCTTC
-	-	TRBV2	TRBJ2-2	CASSEGPGELFF	TGTGCCAGCAGTGAAGGGCCCGGGGAGCTGTTTTTT
-	-	TRBV19	TRBJ2-2	CASSIYEGAGELFF	TGTGCCAGTAGTATTTATGAGGGAGCCGGGGAGCTGTTTTTT
-	TRBD1	TRBV18	TRBJ1-1	CASSPTGVDTEAFF	TGTGCCAGCTCACCAACAGGGGTTGACACTGAAGCTTTCTTT
-	-	TRBV7-8	TRBJ2-7	CASSLDRIYEQYF	TGTGCCAGCAGCCTTGACAGAATCTACGAGCAGTACTTC
-	TRBD1	TRBV2	TRBJ1-2	CASTRGTAGYGYTF	TGTGCCAGCACTAGGGGGACAGCCGGTTATGGCTACACCTTC
-	TRBD2	TRBV4-2	TRBJ2-5	CASSRTSGGAESETQYF	TGTGCCAGCAGCCGGACTAGCGGGGGGGCCGAGTCAGAGACCCAGTACTTC
-	TRBD1	TRBV4-1	TRBJ1-6	CASSPRQGRVSPLHF	TGCGCCAGCAGCCCCCGACAGGGGAGAGTGTCACCCCTCCACTTT
-	TRBD2	TRBV4-2	TRBJ2-1	CASSPELATYNEQFF	TGTGCCAGCAGCCCAGAACTAGCGACCTACAATGAGCAGTTCTTC
-	-	TRBV5-1	TRBJ2-5	CASSLRRGQETQYF	TGCGCCAGCAGCTTGAGAAGGGGGCAAGAGACCCAGTACTTC
-	-	TRBV7-8	TRBJ1-5	CASSRGGRGEGNQPQHF	TGTGCCAGCAGCCGTGGCGGACGGGGGGAGGGGAATCAGCCCCAGCATTTT